A single sample is the source of the 16 T cell receptor beta chains below, sequenced in a study of blood T cell repertoires in COVID-19. Measured with immunoSEQ multiplex PCR; TCRdb has only the in-frame clones, and not every one. The sample holds roughly 110,000 clones, about two thirds seen once. The sequencing input was peripheral blood. Receptor source: a human donor with acute or convalescent COVID-19. The donor label of this sample is uncertain.

The V and J genes are TRBV6-5 and TRBJ2-7; D may be TRBD1 (5 bases). Trimming took 0 bases from V and 5 from J, leaving 14 bases between them. Germline V gene lookup returns CDR1 MNHEY and CDR2 SVGAGI. CDR3 length equals 15 residues. This CDR3 is CASSYSWTMDNEQYF. As DNA, the CDR3 is TGTGCCAGCAGTTACTCGTGGACGATGGACAACGAGCAGTACTTC.

J is TRBJ1-5 and V is TRBV12-5; 7 bases fit TRBD1. The CDR3 runs to 14 residues. The V and J ends lost 6 bases and 3 bases, in that order; junction bases with no gene match: 5. Per germline, CDR1 LGHNT and CDR2 FRNRAP. The CDR3 sequence: CASGTQGHNQPQHF. CDR3 sequence (DNA): TGTGCTAGTGGAACACAGGGGCACAATCAGCCCCAGCATTTT.

This clone came up many times. The CDR3 DNA is TGTGCCAGCAGTGTTAGTAGAAATTCAGATACGCAGTATTTT. Amino acid sequence: CASSVSRNSDTQYF. The V call is TRBV2, the J call TRBJ2-3; D remains ambiguous. The CDR3 covers 14 residues. Trimming removed 4 bases from V and 4 bases from J, with 12 bases in between. Germline-derived CDR1 and CDR2 are SNHLY and FYNNEI.

The CDR3 DNA is TGTGCAAGCCTTCAGGGTTATAATTCACCCCTCCACTTT. Protein: CASLQGYNSPLHF. V usage is TRBV2 and J usage is TRBJ1-6; TRBD1 might be the D (5 bases). The CDR3 has 13 amino acids. The germline V gene encodes CDR1 SNHLY and CDR2 FYNNEI.

V is TRBV30 and J is TRBJ2-7, with a tentative D call TRBD1 (6 bases). V lost 3 bases, J lost 0 bases, and 12 bases lay in between. The CDR3 totals 14 residues. Germline V CDR1 and CDR2: GTSNPN, SVGIG (reference sequence). In nucleotides, the CDR3 is TGTGCCTGGAGGTTTCAGGGGAGCTCCTACGAGCAGTACTTC. Its protein product is CAWRFQGSSYEQYF. Complete variable domain (other parts from reference TRBV30 and TRBJ2-7): SQTIHQWPATLVQPVGSPLSLECTVEGTSNPNLYWYRQAAGRGLQLLFYSVGIGQISSEVPQNLSASRPQDRQFILSSKKLLLSDSGFYLCAWRFQGSSYEQYFGPGTRLTVT.

This clone occurred many times. This chain joins TRBV27 and TRBJ2-7; TRBD1 matches at 9 bases. Trimming at V came to 5 bases and at J to 2 bases, leaving 13 bases not matched to a gene. Germline CDR1 MNHEY, CDR2 SMNVEV (reference sequence). The CDR3 runs to 17 residues. The CDR3 reads CASSDSLPGQGPYEQYF. CDR3 coding DNA: TGTGCCAGCAGTGACTCCCTTCCGGGACAGGGCCCCTACGAGCAGTACTTC.

This clone showed up just once. This chain uses TRBV7-9 with TRBJ2-3; 8 bases line up with TRBD2. CDR1 and CDR2 (germline): SEHNR, FQNEAQ (reference sequence). The V gene end was trimmed by 1 base and the J gene end by 2 bases; junction bases not matched to a gene: 5. The CDR3 has 16 residues. Here the CDR3 reads CASSLGGRGATDTQYF. For the CDR3, the DNA is TGTGCCAGCAGCTTAGGTGGGCGGGGGGCCACAGATACGCAGTATTTT.

The chain has TRBV6-5 and TRBJ1-2; 10 bases are a match to TRBD1. V trimming: 2 bases; J trimming: 6 bases; junction bases outside the gene matches: 6. The CDR3 is 15 amino acids. The V gene's germline CDR1 is MNHEY and CDR2 SVGAGI. This CDR3 reads CASSYTRGTGDGYTF. CDR3 DNA: TGTGCCAGCAGTTACACCCGTGGGACAGGGGATGGCTACACCTTC.

The chain employs TRBV6-6 and TRBJ2-3; D unclear. V was trimmed by 2 bases and J by 10 bases, leaving 16 bases between them. Germline lookup yields CDR1 MNHNY and CDR2 SVGAGI (reference sequence). The CDR3 is 14 amino acids. The CDR3 is CASSYQRSTAAQYF. CDR3 nucleotides: TGTGCCAGCAGTTACCAGAGGTCCACGGCTGCGCAGTATTTT.

This clone was detected only a few times. The chain combines TRBV5-1 with TRBJ2-1, with TRBD1 matching over 10 bases. Per the germline V gene, CDR1 is SGHRS and CDR2 is YFSETQ. V dropped 2 bases and J dropped 6; count of bases not matched to a gene: 5. The CDR3 consists of 15 residues. The CDR3: CASSFRDRGSNEQFF. CDR3 nucleotide sequence: TGCGCCAGCAGCTTCCGGGACAGGGGTTCCAATGAGCAGTTCTTC.

The chain is built from TRBV18 and TRBJ1-6; a weak D match, TRBD1 (6 bases). Germline CDR1 KGHSH, CDR2 LQKENI. The CDR3 totals 14 residues. V lost 2 bases to trimming and J lost 5 bases, with 7 bases between them. The CDR3 reads CASSPGGDNSPLHF. CDR3 bases: TGTGCCAGCTCACCAGGGGGCGATAATTCACCCCTCCACTTT.

This rearrangement joins TRBV6-6 to TRBJ1-4; 8 bases line up with TRBD1. CDR3 size: 12 residues. The germline gives CDR1 MNHNY, CDR2 SVGAGI (reference sequence). V lost 10 bases and J lost 5; bases outside the gene matches: 3. The CDR3 spells CATRTGNEKLFF. The DNA for the CDR3 is TGTGCCACACGGACAGGGAATGAAAAACTGTTTTTT.

The chain carries TRBV30 and TRBJ2-3, with D uncertain. This CDR3 region has 13 residues. Per germline, CDR1 GTSNPN and CDR2 SVGIG (reference sequence). The V gene lost 1 base and the J gene lost 4 bases, with 9 bases spanning the gap. This CDR3 reads CAWSDSIADTQYF. CDR3 coding DNA: TGTGCCTGGAGTGATTCTATCGCAGATACGCAGTATTTT. The full variable domain, its missing parts supplied by reference TRBV30 and TRBJ2-3, is SQTIHQWPATLVQPVGSPLSLECTVEGTSNPNLYWYRQAAGRGLQLLFYSVGIGQISSEVPQNLSASRPQDRQFILSSKKLLLSDSGFYLCAWSDSIADTQYFGPGTRLTVL.

The genes are TRBV9 and TRBJ2-1, with D tentatively TRBD1 (5 bases). The V end was cut by 4 bases, the J end by 3 bases, with 14 bases between. This CDR3 has 15 amino acids. Germline V gene lookup returns CDR1 SGDLS and CDR2 YYNGEE. CDR3 protein: CASSLQGADYNEQFF. CDR3 bases: TGTGCCAGCAGCCTCCAGGGTGCGGACTACAATGAGCAGTTCTTC.

The J gene is TRBJ2-4, the V gene TRBV28; the D gene is possibly TRBD2 (7 bases). Trimming took 3 bases from V and 7 from J, leaving 16 bases between them. The CDR3 loop spans 15 amino acids. The germline CDR1 and CDR2 sequences are MDHEN and SYDVKM. The DNA of the CDR3 is TGTGCCAGCAGTTTGGCGGGGGCCCCGCCCAACATTCAGTACTTC. This translates into CASSLAGAPPNIQYF. Full variable domain (remainder filled in from reference TRBV28 and TRBJ2-4): DVKVTQSSRYLVKRTGEKVFLECVQDMDHENMFWYRQDPGLGLRLIYFSYDVKMKEKGDIPEGYSVSREKKERFSLILESASTNQTSMYLCASSLAGAPPNIQYFGAGTRLSVL.

The V call is TRBV11-2, the J call TRBJ1-2, with D unclear. V lost 2 bases, J lost 7 bases, and 11 bases lay in between. Germline V gives CDR1 SGHAT, CDR2 FQNNGV. This CDR3 is built from 13 residues. CDR3 DNA sequence: TGTGCCAGCAGCTTACTTTACGGGTCTGGCTACACCTTC. Translation gives CASSLLYGSGYTF.